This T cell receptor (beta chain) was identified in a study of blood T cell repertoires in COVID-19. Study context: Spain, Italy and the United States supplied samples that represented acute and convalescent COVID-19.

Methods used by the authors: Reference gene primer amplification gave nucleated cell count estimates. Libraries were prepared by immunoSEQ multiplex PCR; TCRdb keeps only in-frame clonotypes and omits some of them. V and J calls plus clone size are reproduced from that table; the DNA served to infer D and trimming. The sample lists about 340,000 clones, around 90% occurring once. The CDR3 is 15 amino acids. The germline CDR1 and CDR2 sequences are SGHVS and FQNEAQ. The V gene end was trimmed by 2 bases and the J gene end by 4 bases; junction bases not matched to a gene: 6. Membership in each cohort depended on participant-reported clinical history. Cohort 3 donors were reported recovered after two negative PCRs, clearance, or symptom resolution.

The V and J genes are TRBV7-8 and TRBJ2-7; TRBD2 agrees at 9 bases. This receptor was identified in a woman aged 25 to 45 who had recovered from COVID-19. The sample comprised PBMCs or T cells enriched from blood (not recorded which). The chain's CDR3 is CASSLTAGGGYEQYF. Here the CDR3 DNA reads TGTGCCAGCAGCTTAACAGCGGGAGGCGGTTACGAGCAGTACTTC.